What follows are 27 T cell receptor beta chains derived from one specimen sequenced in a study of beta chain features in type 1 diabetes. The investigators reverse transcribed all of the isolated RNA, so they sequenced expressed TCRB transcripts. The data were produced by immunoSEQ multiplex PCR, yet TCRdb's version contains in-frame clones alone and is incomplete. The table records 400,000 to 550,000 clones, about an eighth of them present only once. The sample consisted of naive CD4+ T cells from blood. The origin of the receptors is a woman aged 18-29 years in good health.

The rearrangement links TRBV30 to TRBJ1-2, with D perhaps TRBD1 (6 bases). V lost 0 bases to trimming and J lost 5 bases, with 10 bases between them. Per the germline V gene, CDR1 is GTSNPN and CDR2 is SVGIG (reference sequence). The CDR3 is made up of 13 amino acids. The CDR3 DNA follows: TGTGCCTGGAGTGTACAGGGCTCGTATGGCTACACCTTC. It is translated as CAWSVQGSYGYTF. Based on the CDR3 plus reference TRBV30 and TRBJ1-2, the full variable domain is SQTIHQWPATLVQPVGSPLSLECTVEGTSNPNLYWYRQAAGRGLQLLFYSVGIGQISSEVPQNLSASRPQDRQFILSSKKLLLSDSGFYLCAWSVQGSYGYTFGSGTRLTVV.

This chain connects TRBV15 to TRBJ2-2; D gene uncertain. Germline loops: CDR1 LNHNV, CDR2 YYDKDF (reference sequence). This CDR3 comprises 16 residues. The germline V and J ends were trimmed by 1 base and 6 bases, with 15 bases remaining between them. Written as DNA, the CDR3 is TGTGCCACCAGCAGAGTGCTGGGCCCCGGGTCCGGGGAGCTGTTTTTT. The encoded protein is CATSRVLGPGSGELFF.

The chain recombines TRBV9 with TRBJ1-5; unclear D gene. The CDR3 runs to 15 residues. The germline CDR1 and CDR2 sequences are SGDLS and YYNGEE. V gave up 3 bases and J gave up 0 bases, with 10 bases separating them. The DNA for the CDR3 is TGTGCCAGCAGCGGAGAGGGTTATAGCAATCAGCCCCAGCATTTT. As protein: CASSGEGYSNQPQHF.

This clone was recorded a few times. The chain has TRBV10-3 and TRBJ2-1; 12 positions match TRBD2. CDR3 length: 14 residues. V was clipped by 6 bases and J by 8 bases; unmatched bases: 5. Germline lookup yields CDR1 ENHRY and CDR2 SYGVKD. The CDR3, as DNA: TGTGCCATCAGGCCGACTAGCGGGAGAGATGAGCAGTTCTTC. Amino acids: CAIRPTSGRDEQFF.

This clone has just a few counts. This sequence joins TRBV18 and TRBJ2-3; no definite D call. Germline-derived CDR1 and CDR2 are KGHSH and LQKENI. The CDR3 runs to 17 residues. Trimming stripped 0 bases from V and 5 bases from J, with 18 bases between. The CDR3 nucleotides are TGTGCCAGCTCACCACCGAGTAGACCCGTGGGCTTAGATACGCAGTATTTT. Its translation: CASSPPSRPVGLDTQYF. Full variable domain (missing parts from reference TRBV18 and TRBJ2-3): NAGVMQNPRHLVRRRGQEARLRCSPMKGHSHVYWYRQLPEEGLKFMVYLQKENIIDESGMPKERFSAEFPKEGPSILRIQQVVRGDSAAYFCASSPPSRPVGLDTQYFGPGTRLTVL.

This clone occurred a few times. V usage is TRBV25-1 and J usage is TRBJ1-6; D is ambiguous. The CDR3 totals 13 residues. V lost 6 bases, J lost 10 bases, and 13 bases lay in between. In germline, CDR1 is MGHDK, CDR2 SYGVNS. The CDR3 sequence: CASRGALGSPLHF. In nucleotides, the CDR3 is TGTGCCAGCAGGGGAGCCTTGGGATCACCCCTCCACTTT.

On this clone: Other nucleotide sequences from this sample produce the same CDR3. CDR3 protein: CASSATGNTEAFF. The CDR3 nucleotides read TGTGCCAGCAGCGCGACAGGGAACACTGAAGCTTTCTTT. V usage is TRBV7-3 and J usage is TRBJ1-1; weak D call: TRBD1 (6 bases). The CDR3 is made up of 13 amino acids. V lost 5 bases to trimming and J lost 1 base, with 8 bases between them. From germline, CDR1 is SGHTA and CDR2 FQGTGA.

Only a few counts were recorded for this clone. DNA of the CDR3: TGTGCCAGCAGTAATGACAGGGGGCTTCGTTCACCCCTCCACTTT. It encodes CASSNDRGLRSPLHF. The chain uses TRBV2 and TRBJ1-6, with 10 positions matching TRBD1. Germline trimming cut 5 bases from V and 9 bases from J; bases unmatched to any gene: 7. Germline CDR1 reads SNHLY; CDR2 reads FYNNEI. The CDR3 covers 15 residues.

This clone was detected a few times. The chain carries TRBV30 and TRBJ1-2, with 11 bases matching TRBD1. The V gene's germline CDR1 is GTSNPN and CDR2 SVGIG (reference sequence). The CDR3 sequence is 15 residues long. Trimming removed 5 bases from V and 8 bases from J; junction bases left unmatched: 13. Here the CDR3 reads CAWYMGQGDSKGYTF. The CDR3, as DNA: TGTGCCTGGTATATGGGACAGGGGGATTCTAAGGGCTACACCTTC.

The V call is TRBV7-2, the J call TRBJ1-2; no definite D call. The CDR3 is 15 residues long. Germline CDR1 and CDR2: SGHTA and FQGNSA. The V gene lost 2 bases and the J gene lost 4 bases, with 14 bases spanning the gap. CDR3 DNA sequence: TGTGCCAGCAGCTTAACTCGCACCGCCGGCTATGGCTACACCTTC. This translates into CASSLTRTAGYGYTF. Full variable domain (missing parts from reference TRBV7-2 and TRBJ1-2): GAGVSQSPSNKVTEKGKDVELRCDPISGHTALYWYRQSLGQGLEFLIYFQGNSAPDKSGLPSDRFSAERTGGSVSTLTIQRTQQEDSAVYLCASSLTRTAGYGYTFGSGTRLTVV.

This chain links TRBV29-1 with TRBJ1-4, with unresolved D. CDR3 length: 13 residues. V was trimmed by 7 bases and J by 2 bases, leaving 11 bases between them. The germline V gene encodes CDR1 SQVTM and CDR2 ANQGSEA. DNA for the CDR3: TGCAGCGCTCTACAATGGACTAATGAAAAACTGTTTTTT. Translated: CSALQWTNEKLFF.

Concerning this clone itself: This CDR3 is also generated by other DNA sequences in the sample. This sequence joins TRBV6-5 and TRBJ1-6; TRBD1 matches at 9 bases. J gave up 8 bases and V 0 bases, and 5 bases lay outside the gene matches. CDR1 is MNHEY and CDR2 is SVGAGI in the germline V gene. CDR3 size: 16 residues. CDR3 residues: CASSYSGGQGHSPLHF. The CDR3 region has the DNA TGTGCCAGCAGTTACTCTGGGGGACAGGGTCATTCACCCCTCCACTTT.

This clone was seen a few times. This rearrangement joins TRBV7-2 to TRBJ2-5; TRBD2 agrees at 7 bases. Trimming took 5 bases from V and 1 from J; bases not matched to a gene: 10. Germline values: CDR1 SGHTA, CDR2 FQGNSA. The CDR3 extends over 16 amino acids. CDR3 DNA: TGTGCCAGCAGCGGCCGACTGACTAGCCGCCAAGAGACCCAGTACTTC. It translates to CASSGRLTSRQETQYF.

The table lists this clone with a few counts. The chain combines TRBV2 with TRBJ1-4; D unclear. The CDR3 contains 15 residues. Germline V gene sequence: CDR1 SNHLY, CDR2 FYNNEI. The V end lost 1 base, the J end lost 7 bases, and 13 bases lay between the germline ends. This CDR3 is CASSEGILGGEKLFF. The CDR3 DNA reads TGTGCCAGCAGTGAAGGAATCCTCGGCGGTGAAAAACTGTTTTTT. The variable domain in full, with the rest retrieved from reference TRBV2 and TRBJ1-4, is EPEVTQTPSHQVTQMGQEVILRCVPISNHLYFYWYRQILGQKVEFLVSFYNNEISEKSEIFDDQFSVERPDGSNFTLKIRSTKLEDSAMYFCASSEGILGGEKLFFGSGTQLSVL.

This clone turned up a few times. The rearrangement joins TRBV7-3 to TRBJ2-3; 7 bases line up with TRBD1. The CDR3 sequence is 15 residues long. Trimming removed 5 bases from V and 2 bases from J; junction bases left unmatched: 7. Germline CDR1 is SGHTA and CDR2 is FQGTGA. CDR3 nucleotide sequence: TGTGCCAGCAGCCTCAACAGGGGTCCCACAGATACGCAGTATTTT. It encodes CASSLNRGPTDTQYF.

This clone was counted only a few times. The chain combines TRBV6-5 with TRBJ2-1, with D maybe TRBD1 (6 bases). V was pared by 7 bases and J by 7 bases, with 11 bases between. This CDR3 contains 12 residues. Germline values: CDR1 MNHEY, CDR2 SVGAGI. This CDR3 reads CASNNRANEQFF. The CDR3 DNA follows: TGTGCCAGCAACAACAGGGCGAATGAGCAGTTCTTC.

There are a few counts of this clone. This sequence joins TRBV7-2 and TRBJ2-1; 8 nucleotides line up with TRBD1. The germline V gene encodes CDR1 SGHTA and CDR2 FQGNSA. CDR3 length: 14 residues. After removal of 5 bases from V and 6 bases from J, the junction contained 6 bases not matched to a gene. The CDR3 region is CASSRYTGGNEQFF. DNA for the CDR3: TGTGCCAGCAGCCGCTATACAGGGGGCAATGAGCAGTTCTTC.

The CDR3 spells CSGVSNTEAFF. CDR3 in DNA: TGCAGCGGGGTCTCGAACACTGAAGCTTTCTTT. This chain joins TRBV29-1 and TRBJ1-1; D unresolved. CDR1 and CDR2 from the germline V gene are SQVTM and ANQGSEA. The ends were cut back, 7 bases at V and 1 base at J, with 7 bases in the middle. The CDR3 covers 11 residues. The whole variable domain, remainder taken from reference TRBV29-1 and TRBJ1-1, is SAVISQKPSRDICQRGTSLTIQCQVDSQVTMMFWYRQQPGQSLTLIATANQGSEATYESGFVIDKFPISRPNLTFSTLTVSNMSPEDSSIYLCSGVSNTEAFFGQGTRLTVV.

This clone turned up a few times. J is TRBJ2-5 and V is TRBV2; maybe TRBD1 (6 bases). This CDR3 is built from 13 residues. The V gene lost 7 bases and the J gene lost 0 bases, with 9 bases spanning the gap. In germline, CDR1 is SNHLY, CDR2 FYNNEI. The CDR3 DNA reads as TGTGCCAGCACTGACAGGAACCAAGAGACCCAGTACTTC. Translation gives CASTDRNQETQYF. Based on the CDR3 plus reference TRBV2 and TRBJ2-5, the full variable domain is EPEVTQTPSHQVTQMGQEVILRCVPISNHLYFYWYRQILGQKVEFLVSFYNNEISEKSEIFDDQFSVERPDGSNFTLKIRSTKLEDSAMYFCASTDRNQETQYFGPGTRLLVL.

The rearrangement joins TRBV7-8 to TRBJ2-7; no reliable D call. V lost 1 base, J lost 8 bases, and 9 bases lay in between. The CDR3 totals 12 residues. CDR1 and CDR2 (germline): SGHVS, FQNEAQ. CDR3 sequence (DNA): TGTGCCAGCAGCTTAGTAGGACGGCAGCAGTACTTC. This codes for CASSLVGRQQYF.

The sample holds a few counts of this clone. CDR3 coding DNA: TGTGCCAGCAAGGGGAGCACAGATACGCAGTATTTT. As protein: CASKGSTDTQYF. The V call is TRBV25-1, the J call TRBJ2-3; weak D call: TRBD1 (5 bases). The ends were cut back, 7 bases at V and 0 bases at J, with 5 bases in the middle. There are 12 residues in the CDR3. Germline values: CDR1 MGHDK, CDR2 SYGVNS. Variable domain in full (rest from reference TRBV25-1 and TRBJ2-3): EADIYQTPRYLVIGTGKKITLECSQTMGHDKMYWYQQDPGMELHLIHYSYGVNSTEKGDLSSESTVSRIRTEHFPLTLESARPSHTSQYLCASKGSTDTQYFGPGTRLTVL.

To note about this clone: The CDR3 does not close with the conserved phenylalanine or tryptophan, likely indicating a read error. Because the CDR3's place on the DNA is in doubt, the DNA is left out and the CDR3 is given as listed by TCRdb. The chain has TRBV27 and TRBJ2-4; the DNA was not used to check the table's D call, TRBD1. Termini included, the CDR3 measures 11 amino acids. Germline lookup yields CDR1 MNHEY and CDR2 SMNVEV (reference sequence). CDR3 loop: CASSEHRDRLC.

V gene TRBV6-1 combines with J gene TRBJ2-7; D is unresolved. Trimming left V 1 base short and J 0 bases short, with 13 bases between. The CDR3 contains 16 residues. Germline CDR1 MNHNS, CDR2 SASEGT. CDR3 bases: TGTGCCAGCAGTGAAGATTGGGGTGTTCCCTCCTACGAGCAGTACTTC. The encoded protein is CASSEDWGVPSYEQYF.

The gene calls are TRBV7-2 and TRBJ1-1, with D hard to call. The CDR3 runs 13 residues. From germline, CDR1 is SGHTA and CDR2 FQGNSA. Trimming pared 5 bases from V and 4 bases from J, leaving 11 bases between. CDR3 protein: CASSPREGTEAFF. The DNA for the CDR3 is TGTGCCAGCAGCCCGAGAGAGGGCACTGAAGCTTTCTTT. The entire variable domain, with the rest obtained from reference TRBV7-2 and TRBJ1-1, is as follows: GAGVSQSPSNKVTEKGKDVELRCDPISGHTALYWYRQSLGQGLEFLIYFQGNSAPDKSGLPSDRFSAERTGGSVSTLTIQRTQQEDSAVYLCASSPREGTEAFFGQGTRLTVV.

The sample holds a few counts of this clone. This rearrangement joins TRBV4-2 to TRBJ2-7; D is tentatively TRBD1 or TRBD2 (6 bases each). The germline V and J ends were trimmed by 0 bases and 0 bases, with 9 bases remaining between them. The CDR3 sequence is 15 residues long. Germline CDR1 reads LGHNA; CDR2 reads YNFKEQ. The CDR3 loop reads CASSQEGGHSYEQYF. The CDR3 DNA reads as TGTGCCAGCAGCCAAGAAGGGGGGCACTCCTACGAGCAGTACTTC.

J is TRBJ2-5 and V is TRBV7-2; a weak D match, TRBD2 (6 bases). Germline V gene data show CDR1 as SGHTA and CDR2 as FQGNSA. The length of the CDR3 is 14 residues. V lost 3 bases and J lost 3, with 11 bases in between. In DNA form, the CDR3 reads TGTGCCAGCAGCTTGTCTAGCGTAGAAGAGACCCAGTACTTC. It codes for CASSLSSVEETQYF.

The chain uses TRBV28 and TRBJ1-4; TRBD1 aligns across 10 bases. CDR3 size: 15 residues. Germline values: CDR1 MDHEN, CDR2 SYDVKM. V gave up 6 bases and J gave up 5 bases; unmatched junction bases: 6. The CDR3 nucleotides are TGTGCCAGCAGCTCGCCGGGACAGGGGAATGAAAAACTGTTTTTT. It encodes CASSSPGQGNEKLFF.